This is a list of T cell receptor beta chains from one sample in a study of blood T cell repertoires in COVID-19. Assay used: immunoSEQ multiplex PCR; TCRdb lists only in-frame clones, some missing. Of 150,000 or so clones in the sample, over 65% were seen once. The sequenced sample was peripheral blood. These receptor sequences come from an elderly man with acute or convalescent COVID-19. Both conserved end residues are part of each CDR3. The D gene is left open where the match is weak. Clone size appears in some rows only: once, few, many, or a class for an expanded clone.

clone_size j_call v_call d_call cdr3_nt cdr3_aa
few TRBJ2-2 TRBV6-5 . TGTGCCAGCAGGCGGCAGCAGAACACCGGGGAGCTGTTTTTT CASRRQQNTGELFF
once TRBJ2-5 TRBV12-3/TRBV12-4 . TGTGCCAGCAGTTTGAGACAGAAAGAGACCCAGTACTTC CASSLRQKETQYF
. TRBJ2-2 TRBV19 . TGTGCCAGTAGTATAGGGCAGGGGAACACCGGGGAGCTGTTTTTT CASSIGQGNTGELFF
. TRBJ2-3 TRBV6-5 . TGTGCCAGCACCGCCAGGGGGGCGGGCACAGATACGCAGTATTTT CASTARGAGTDTQYF
. TRBJ1-2 TRBV10-3 TRBD1 TGTGCCATCAGTGAACAGGGGATTAACAACTATGGCTACACCTTC CAISEQGINNYGYTF
. TRBJ1-2 TRBV21-1 . TGTGCCAGCAGACAGGGGGCACACTATGGCTACACCTTC CASRQGAHYGYTF
. TRBJ2-5 TRBV19 . TGTGCCAGTAGTGGCTCCGACAGGTTAGGGACCCAGTACTTC CASSGSDRLGTQYF
. TRBJ2-2 TRBV24-1 TRBD1 TGTGCCACCAGTGATAACAGGGGTATTTCCAGGAACACCGGGGAGCTGTTTTTT CATSDNRGISRNTGELFF
. TRBJ2-2 TRBV2 . TGTGCCAGCAGTGAAGCTCTGCTAGGGGAGCTGTTTTTT CASSEALLGELFF
. TRBJ2-2 TRBV19 . TGTGCCAGTAGCCCCGGCACTAGAGCCACCGGGGAGCTGTTTTTT CASSPGTRATGELFF
. TRBJ2-2 TRBV6-5 . TGTGCCAGCAGTTACTCGGGGGGGCCCGGGGCCGGGGAGCTGTTTTTT CASSYSGGPGAGELFF
. TRBJ2-7 TRBV27 TRBD2 TGTGCCAGCAGTTTATACTTCCCTCTTAGCGGGGACTCCTCCTACGAGCAGTACTTC CASSLYFPLSGDSSYEQYF
. TRBJ2-1 TRBV29-1 TRBD2 TGCAGCAACGGACGTGCGGGGGGAGGTGAGCAGTTCTTC CSNGRAGGGEQFF
. TRBJ2-5 TRBV3-1/TRBV3-2 TRBD1 TGTGCCAGCAGCAGGGACAGAAAAGAGACCCAGTACTTC CASSRDRKETQYF
. TRBJ1-3 TRBV18 TRBD1 TGTGCCGGTAGGACAGGGACCTCTGGAAACACCATATATTTT CAGRTGTSGNTIYF
. TRBJ2-3 TRBV11-3 . TGTGCCAGCGCCGGGGGGCCGTCCGCGGGCACAGATACGCAGTATTTT CASAGGPSAGTDTQYF
. TRBJ2-1 TRBV30 TRBD2 TGTGCCTGGGAACTAGCGGGCGCTTACAATGAGCAGTTCTTC CAWELAGAYNEQFF
. TRBJ1-2 TRBV3-1/TRBV3-2 . TGTGCCAGCAGCCGAACAGGGAACGGCTACACCTTC CASSRTGNGYTF
many TRBJ2-2 TRBV2 . TGTGCCAGCAGTCGCGCCGCGACGAACACCGGGGAGCTGTTTTTT CASSRAATNTGELFF
. TRBJ1-5 TRBV19 . TGTGCCAGTATGATCGGACAGTTCGGCAATCAGCCCCAGCATTTT CASMIGQFGNQPQHF
. TRBJ2-7 TRBV7-2 TRBD1 TGTGCCAGCAGCTTACCCCCGGGACAGGGGGACCACGAGCAGTACTTC CASSLPPGQGDHEQYF